The T cell receptor (beta chain) under discussion was sequenced for a study of OX40 agonist ivuxolimab in advanced cancers. Study background: The study enrolled dose-escalation patients with hepatocellular carcinoma, melanoma, renal cell or head and neck cancer.

The data were produced by immunoSEQ multiplex PCR, yet TCRdb's version contains in-frame clones alone and is incomplete. Of some 53,000 clones in the sample, 94% were seen once. This TCR came from an adult with an advanced solid tumor such as melanoma, head and neck, liver or kidney cancer. This material consisted of CD4+ or CD8+ T cells sorted from blood, taken in a trial of the OX40 agonist ivuxolimab.

In DNA form, the CDR3 reads TGTGCCAGCACCCTACCTAGCGGGAGAACGGCTGAGCAGTTCTTC. Translated: CASTLPSGRTAEQFF. The chain is built from TRBV7-2 and TRBJ2-1; TRBD2 matches at 10 bases. Germline lookup yields CDR1 SGHTA and CDR2 FQGNSA. Trimming cost V 7 bases and J 9 bases; bases outside gene matches: 12. The CDR3 has 15 amino acids.